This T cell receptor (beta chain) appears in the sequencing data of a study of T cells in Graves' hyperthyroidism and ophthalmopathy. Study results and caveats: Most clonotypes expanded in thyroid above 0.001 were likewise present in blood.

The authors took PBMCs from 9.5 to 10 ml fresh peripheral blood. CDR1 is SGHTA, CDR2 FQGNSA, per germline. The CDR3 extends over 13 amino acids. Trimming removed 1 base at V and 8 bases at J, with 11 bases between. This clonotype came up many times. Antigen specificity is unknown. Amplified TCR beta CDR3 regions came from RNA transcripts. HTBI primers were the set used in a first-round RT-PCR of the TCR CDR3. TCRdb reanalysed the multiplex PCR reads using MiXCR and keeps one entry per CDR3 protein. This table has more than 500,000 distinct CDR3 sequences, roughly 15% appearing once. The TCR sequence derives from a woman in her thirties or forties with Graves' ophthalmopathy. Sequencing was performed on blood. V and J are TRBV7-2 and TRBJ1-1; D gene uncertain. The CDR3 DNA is TGTGCCAGCAGCTTAGTTACGGCTAGGGAAGCTTTCTTT. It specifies CASSLVTAREAFF.